One sample yielded the 8 T cell receptor beta chains listed below, sequenced in a study of blood T cell repertoires in COVID-19. Clones were read by immunoSEQ multiplex PCR, and TCRdb kept only the in-frame ones, dropping some. Among approximately 240,000 clones listed, 83% were seen once. Sequenced sample: peripheral blood. The receptors originated from a human donor in a cohort sampled during active COVID-19.

The genes are TRBV4-2 and TRBJ2-2, with 9 positions matching TRBD2. CDR1 is LGHNA and CDR2 is YNFKEQ in the germline V gene. The CDR3 is 17 amino acids. The junction had 8 bases not matched to a gene; V was cut back by 0 bases and J by 6 bases. CDR3 DNA sequence: TGTGCCAGCAGCCAAGATTTAGTAGCGGGAGAACCCGGGGAGCTGTTTTTT. It yields the protein CASSQDLVAGEPGELFF.

The gene calls are TRBV7-3 and TRBJ2-7; weak D call: TRBD1 (5 bases). The length of the CDR3 is 15 residues. Trimming removed 1 base at V and 0 bases at J, with 10 bases between. Germline V gene sequence: CDR1 SGHTA, CDR2 FQGTGA. The CDR3 sequence: CASSLICDSSYEQYF. In DNA form, the CDR3 reads TGTGCCAGCAGCTTAATTTGTGACAGCTCCTACGAGCAGTACTTC.

V usage is TRBV25-1 and J usage is TRBJ1-2; TRBD1 is a possible D gene (6 bases). Trimming removed 2 bases at V and 8 bases at J, with 15 bases between. The CDR3 length is 14 residues. Germline V lookup: CDR1 MGHDK, CDR2 SYGVNS. The chain's CDR3 is CASSERTVRSGYTF. The CDR3 DNA reads as TGTGCCAGCAGTGAAAGGACAGTCCGGAGCGGCTACACCTTC.

This sequence joins TRBV7-9 and TRBJ1-4, with D possibly TRBD1 on 5 matching bases. The V gene's germline CDR1 is SEHNR and CDR2 FQNEAQ (reference sequence). The CDR3 spans 16 residues. Trimming pared 6 bases from V and 5 bases from J, leaving 19 bases between. The CDR3 loop reads CASSSGGGTGNEKLFF. In DNA form, the CDR3 reads TGTGCCAGCAGTTCGGGTGGGGGGACGGGGAATGAAAAACTGTTTTTT.

This chain links TRBV7-2 with TRBJ1-4; weak D call: TRBD1 (5 bases). Trimming stripped 0 bases from V and 17 bases from J, with 13 bases between. This CDR3 region has 12 residues. The germline V gene has CDR1 SGHTA and CDR2 FQGNSA. The CDR3 region is CASSLAAGQVFF. CDR3 nucleotides: TGTGCCAGCAGCTTAGCCGCAGGACAAGTATTTTTT. The full variable domain, its missing parts supplied by reference TRBV7-2 and TRBJ1-4, is GAGVSQSPSNKVTEKGKDVELRCDPISGHTALYWYRQSLGQGLEFLIYFQGNSAPDKSGLPSDRFSAERTGGSVSTLTIQRTQQEDSAVYLCASSLAAGQVFFGSGTQLSVL.

This chain connects TRBV5-1 to TRBJ2-7; D ambiguous. The CDR3 loop spans 14 amino acids. V lost 2 bases and J 2 bases, leaving 11 bases between the germline ends. Germline V CDR1 and CDR2: SGHRS, YFSETQ. The CDR3 region has the DNA TGCGCCAGCAGCTTTAACGCTAGAGCCTACGAGCAGTACTTC. It specifies CASSFNARAYEQYF.

The V and J genes are TRBV3-1 (or the pseudogene TRBV3-2) and TRBJ1-2, with D unresolved. This CDR3 has 14 residues. Per germline, CDR1 LGHDT and CDR2 YNNKEL (reference sequence). V lost 0 bases to trimming and J lost 2 bases, with 7 bases between them. The CDR3 region is CASSQEGRNYGYTF. Here the CDR3 DNA reads TGTGCCAGCAGCCAAGAGGGCAGGAACTATGGCTACACCTTC.

The chain links TRBV3-1 (or the pseudogene TRBV3-2) to TRBJ2-7; TRBD1 matches 9 bases. Losses at the gene ends were 4 bases for V and 2 bases for J; bases not matched to a gene: 3. Per the germline V gene, CDR1 is LGHDT and CDR2 is YNNKEL (reference sequence). This CDR3 is built from 14 residues. CDR3 sequence reads: CASSRRTGAYEQYF. CDR3 nucleotide sequence: TGTGCCAGCAGCCGTCGGACAGGGGCCTACGAGCAGTACTTC.